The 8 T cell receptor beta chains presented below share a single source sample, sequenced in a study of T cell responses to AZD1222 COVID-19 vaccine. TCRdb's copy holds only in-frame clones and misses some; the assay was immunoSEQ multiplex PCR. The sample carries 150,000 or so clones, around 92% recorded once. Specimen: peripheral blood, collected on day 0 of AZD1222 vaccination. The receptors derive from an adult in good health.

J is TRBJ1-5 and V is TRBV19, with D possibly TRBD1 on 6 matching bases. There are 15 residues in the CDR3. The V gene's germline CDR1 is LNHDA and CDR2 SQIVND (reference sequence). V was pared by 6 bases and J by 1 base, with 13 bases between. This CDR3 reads CASSRGGGSNQPQHF. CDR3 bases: TGTGCCAGTAGCCGAGGGGGAGGGAGCAATCAGCCCCAGCATTTT.

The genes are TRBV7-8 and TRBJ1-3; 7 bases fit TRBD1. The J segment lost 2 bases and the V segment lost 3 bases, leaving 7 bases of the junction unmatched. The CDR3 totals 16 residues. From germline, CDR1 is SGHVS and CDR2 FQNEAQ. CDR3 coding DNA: TGTGCCAGCAGCTTTGGACAGGTAGAAACTGGAAACACCATATATTTT. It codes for CASSFGQVETGNTIYF.

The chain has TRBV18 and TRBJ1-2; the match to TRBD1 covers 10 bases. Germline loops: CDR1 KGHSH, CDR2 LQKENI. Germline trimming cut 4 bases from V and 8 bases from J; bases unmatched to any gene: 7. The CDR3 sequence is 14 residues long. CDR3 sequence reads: CASSLGTGDRGYTF. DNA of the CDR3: TGTGCCAGCTCACTTGGGACAGGGGATCGAGGCTACACCTTC.

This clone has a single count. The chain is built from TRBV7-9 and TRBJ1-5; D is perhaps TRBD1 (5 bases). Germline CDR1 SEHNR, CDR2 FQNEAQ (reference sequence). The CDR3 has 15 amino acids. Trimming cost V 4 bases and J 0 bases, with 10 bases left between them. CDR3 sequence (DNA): TGTGCCAGCAGCTCTGACGACAGTAGCAATCAGCCCCAGCATTTT. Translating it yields CASSSDDSSNQPQHF.

The CDR3 DNA follows: TGTGCCAGCAGCCCGAACTCCAGACAGCTCGAGCAGTACTTC. This encodes CASSPNSRQLEQYF. This rearrangement joins TRBV3-1 (or the pseudogene TRBV3-2) to TRBJ2-7, with D possibly being TRBD1 (5 bases). This CDR3 comprises 14 residues. V lost 4 bases, J lost 6 bases, and 16 bases lay in between. Germline V gene lookup returns CDR1 LGHDT and CDR2 YNNKEL (reference sequence).

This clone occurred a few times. The CDR3 protein is CASSVAADKPYEQYF. The CDR3 nucleotides are TGTGCCAGCAGTGTGGCAGCGGACAAACCCTACGAGCAGTACTTC. This rearrangement joins TRBV6-2 or TRBV6-3 to TRBJ2-7; D might be TRBD1 or TRBD2, each matching 5 bases. The V gene lost 5 bases and the J gene lost 2 bases, with 16 bases spanning the gap. The germline V gene encodes CDR1 MNHEY and CDR2 SVGEGT. The CDR3 has 15 residues.

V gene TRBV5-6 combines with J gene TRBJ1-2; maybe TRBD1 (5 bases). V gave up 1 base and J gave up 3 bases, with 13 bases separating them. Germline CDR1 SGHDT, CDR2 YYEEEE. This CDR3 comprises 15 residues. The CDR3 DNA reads TGTGCCAGCAGCTTGTACGGCAGGGCGGACTATGGCTACACCTTC. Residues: CASSLYGRADYGYTF.

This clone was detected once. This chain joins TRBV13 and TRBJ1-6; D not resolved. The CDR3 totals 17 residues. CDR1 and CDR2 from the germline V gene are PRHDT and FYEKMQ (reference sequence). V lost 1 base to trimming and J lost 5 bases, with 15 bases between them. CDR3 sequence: CASSLDRGGINNSPLHF. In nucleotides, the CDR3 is TGTGCCAGCAGCTTAGATCGCGGCGGCATTAATAATTCACCCCTCCACTTT.